Each of the 2 T cell receptor beta chains below was sequenced from the same sample in a study of blood T cell repertoires in COVID-19. Assay: immunoSEQ multiplex PCR; the TCRdb copy retains only in-frame clones and omits some. The sample holds 200,000 to 300,000 clones, 88% seen once. Sequences were obtained from peripheral blood. The receptors come from a woman aged 40 to 55 who had recovered from COVID-19.

This chain links TRBV30 with TRBJ2-7; D may be TRBD1 (5 bases). This CDR3 is built from 12 residues. V lost 2 bases to trimming and J lost 3 bases, with 8 bases between them. Germline V lookup: CDR1 GTSNPN, CDR2 SVGIG (reference sequence). The CDR3 coding sequence is TGTGCCTGGAGTTTTCAGGGCTACGAGCAGTACTTC. It yields the protein CAWSFQGYEQYF.

The V call is TRBV9, the J call TRBJ1-4; D ambiguous. The germline V and J ends were trimmed by 3 bases and 5 bases, with 14 bases remaining between them. Germline V gives CDR1 SGDLS, CDR2 YYNGEE. CDR3 size: 15 residues. The CDR3: CASSARPAGNEKLFF. In DNA form, the CDR3 reads TGTGCCAGCAGCGCACGCCCGGCCGGGAATGAAAAACTGTTTTTT.